Below, 31 T cell receptor beta chains from the same sample are listed, as sequenced in a study of T cells expressing NK-cell markers. Following a re-call of the 5' RACE reads, TCRdb has one entry per CDR3 protein and lacks DNA. Recorded for this sample: a few hundred thousand distinct CDR3 sequences. Sequenced material: blood T cells: a sorted CD56 or NKG2C T cell subset, CD4+ or CD8+ T cells, or bulk PBMC T cells (not recorded which). All receptors derive from a man aged 18 to 30 in good health.

J is TRBJ2-7 and V is TRBV29-1; the D call of TRBD1 rests on TCRdb alone, since no DNA is present to check it. The CDR3 has 13 residues. Germline V gene data show CDR1 as SQVTM and CDR2 as ANQGSEA. CDR3 in amino acids: CSVSGQFSYEQYF.

The V and J genes are TRBV6-5 and TRBJ2-3; TCRdb gives TRBD2 as the D gene, but with no DNA this cannot be confirmed. The CDR3 totals 14 residues. Germline V lookup: CDR1 MNHEY, CDR2 SVGAGI. The CDR3 protein is CASSRSGGTDTQYF.

This rearrangement joins TRBV24-1 to TRBJ2-2; absent DNA, TCRdb's TRBD2 call cannot be checked. Germline loops: CDR1 KGHDR, CDR2 SFDVKD. The CDR3 contains 16 residues. The CDR3: CATSDLSGSGTGELFF.

The gene calls are TRBV5-1 and TRBJ2-7; TCRdb's D gene call, TRBD2, goes unchecked for lack of DNA. The CDR3 contains 15 residues. The germline V gene encodes CDR1 SGHRS and CDR2 YFSETQ. This chain's CDR3 is CASSRGEGGSYEQYF. Full variable domain (remainder filled in from reference TRBV5-1 and TRBJ2-7): KAGVTQTPRYLIKTRGQQVTLSCSPISGHRSVSWYQQTPGQGLQFLFEYFSETQRNKGNFPGRFSGRQFSNSRSEMNVSTLELGDSALYLCASSRGEGGSYEQYFGPGTRLTVT.

The V gene is TRBV28, the J gene TRBJ1-2; TCRdb's D call of TRBD1 is untestable without DNA. Germline V gene data show CDR1 as MDHEN and CDR2 as SYDVKM. This CDR3 region has 11 residues. The CDR3 sequence is CASSPRRGYTF.

The chain employs TRBV25-1 and TRBJ1-3; TCRdb returns TRBD1, unconfirmable since there is no DNA. This CDR3 contains 15 residues. Per the germline V gene, CDR1 is MGHDK and CDR2 is SYGVNS. The CDR3 reads CASSRDRYSGNTIYF.

The chain couples TRBV29-1 to TRBJ2-1; absent DNA, TCRdb's TRBD1 call cannot be checked. This CDR3 has 13 amino acids. Germline CDR1 reads SQVTM; CDR2 reads ANQGSEA. CDR3 in amino acids: CSVKTGATSEQFF.

V is TRBV12-3 or TRBV12-4 and J is TRBJ2-5; TCRdb proposes TRBD1, but this gene call is untestable without DNA. This CDR3 has 15 amino acids. The CDR3: CASSPWTQGRETQYF.

The chain has TRBV7-9 and TRBJ2-3. The CDR3 has 12 residues. Germline CDR1 and CDR2: SEHNR and FQNEAQ (reference sequence). Here the CDR3 reads CASTQTTDTQYF.

The J gene is TRBJ2-1, the V gene TRBV12-3 or TRBV12-4; TCRdb calls TRBD2, which cannot be checked without DNA. The CDR3 spans 13 residues. The CDR3 sequence is CASSLSQGGPRFF.

This chain links TRBV6-2 or TRBV6-3 with TRBJ2-5; the D gene TCRdb calls, TRBD2, cannot be checked with no DNA. Germline values: CDR1 MNHEY, CDR2 SVGEGT. This CDR3 has 15 amino acids. CDR3 region: CASSSLRDSQETQYF.

The J gene is TRBJ2-7, the V gene TRBV15; the D gene TCRdb calls, TRBD1, cannot be checked with no DNA. Per germline, CDR1 LNHNV and CDR2 YYDKDF (reference sequence). This CDR3 is built from 15 residues. CDR3 loop: CATSSFGTGIYEQYF.

This CDR3 is CSEATVTGELFF. The gene calls are TRBV20-1 and TRBJ2-2; the TCRdb D gene call, TRBD1, has no DNA to confirm it. There are 12 residues in the CDR3. The germline CDR1 and CDR2 sequences are DFQATT and SNEGSKA (reference sequence).

This chain connects TRBV7-6 to TRBJ2-3; there is no DNA to check the TCRdb D call of TRBD2. The germline V gene encodes CDR1 SGHVS and CDR2 FNYEAQ. The CDR3 contains 14 residues. CDR3 region: CASRQEGSTDTQYF.

The genes are TRBV29-1 and TRBJ2-7; lacking DNA, the TRBD2 call made by TCRdb goes unchecked. The CDR3 spans 15 residues. Germline CDR1 SQVTM, CDR2 ANQGSEA. CDR3 in amino acids: CSAEDGSSGPYEQYF.

The V call is TRBV5-1, the J call TRBJ2-1; TCRdb calls TRBD2, which cannot be checked without DNA. Germline V CDR1 and CDR2: SGHRS, YFSETQ. CDR3 size: 12 residues. CDR3 amino acids: CASLAGGNEQFF.

The chain combines TRBV6-2 or TRBV6-3 with TRBJ2-2. Germline-derived CDR1 and CDR2 are MNHEY and SVGEGT. The CDR3 is 15 amino acids. The CDR3 here is CASSLTLQNTGELFF.

The chain employs TRBV7-2 and TRBJ2-7; TCRdb's assignment of TRBD1 cannot be checked, as there is no DNA. The CDR3 length is 13 residues. Germline CDR1 is SGHTA and CDR2 is FQGNSA. CDR3 residues: CASSNRQGYEQYF.

V and J are TRBV30 and TRBJ2-2; TCRdb proposes TRBD2, but this gene call is untestable without DNA. This CDR3 spans 17 amino acids. The germline V gene encodes CDR1 GTSNPN and CDR2 SVGIG (reference sequence). CDR3: CAWSVISGGANTGELFF.

The V call is TRBV2, the J call TRBJ2-7; TCRdb indicates TRBD1, and absent DNA this call remains unverified. The CDR3 length is 14 residues. Germline V lookup: CDR1 SNHLY, CDR2 FYNNEI. The CDR3 sequence is CASSAGTDLYEQYF.

CDR3 loop: CASSPRASGSEQFF. The V and J genes are TRBV11-3 and TRBJ2-1; TCRdb returns TRBD2, unconfirmable since there is no DNA. Germline V gives CDR1 SGHNT, CDR2 YENEEA. This CDR3 comprises 14 residues.

The genes are TRBV6-5 and TRBJ2-3; with no DNA, the TCRdb D assignment of TRBD1 cannot be verified. The CDR3 covers 15 residues. CDR1 and CDR2 from the germline V gene are MNHEY and SVGAGI. The CDR3 sequence: CASSFVASQTDTQYF.

The V call is TRBV20-1, the J call TRBJ1-4. Germline values: CDR1 DFQATT, CDR2 SNEGSKA (reference sequence). The CDR3 runs to 13 residues. CDR3 region: CSASSIRNEKLFF.

The chain joins TRBV15 to TRBJ1-6; TCRdb names TRBD1, which stays unverified in the absence of DNA. Per the germline V gene, CDR1 is LNHNV and CDR2 is YYDKDF (reference sequence). CDR3 size: 14 residues. CDR3 residues: CATSGSGANSPLHF. The complete variable domain, with remaining parts taken from reference TRBV15 and TRBJ1-6, reads DAMVIQNPRYQVTQFGKPVTLSCSQTLNHNVMYWYQQKSSQAPKLLFHYYDKDFNNEADTPDNFQSRRPNTSFCFLDIRSPGLGDTAMYLCATSGSGANSPLHFGNGTRLTVT.

The V and J genes are TRBV27 and TRBJ2-7; lacking DNA, the TRBD1 call made by TCRdb goes unchecked. The germline gives CDR1 MNHEY, CDR2 SMNVEV (reference sequence). The CDR3 contains 15 residues. CDR3: CASSDTDRVNYEQYF.

The chain links TRBV20-1 to TRBJ2-3. CDR3 length: 13 residues. Germline V gene data show CDR1 as DFQATT and CDR2 as SNEGSKA (reference sequence). The CDR3 loop is CSASERGVNTQYF.

The V and J genes are TRBV4-1 and TRBJ1-3. This CDR3 has 18 residues. CDR1 and CDR2 (germline): MGHRA, YSYEKL. The CDR3 sequence: CASSQDPSGFSSGNTIYF.

CDR3 region: CSAGDRTNYGYTF. This chain links TRBV20-1 with TRBJ1-2; lacking DNA, the TRBD1 call made by TCRdb goes unchecked. Germline values: CDR1 DFQATT, CDR2 SNEGSKA (reference sequence). The CDR3 consists of 13 residues.

J is TRBJ2-7 and V is TRBV10-2; TCRdb designates TRBD1, a call that cannot be tested without DNA. Germline assignment: CDR1 WSHSY and CDR2 SAAADI. The CDR3 has 13 residues. CDR3 protein: CASRNPDGYEQYF.

The chain combines TRBV10-3 with TRBJ1-5; TCRdb's D gene call, TRBD1, goes unchecked for lack of DNA. The germline V gene has CDR1 ENHRY and CDR2 SYGVKD. The CDR3 covers 14 residues. CDR3 amino acids: CAISPTGSNQPQHF.

The chain links TRBV7-9 to TRBJ1-1. Germline assignment: CDR1 SEHNR and CDR2 FQNEAQ (reference sequence). There are 13 residues in the CDR3. The CDR3 reads CASSLEGRTEAFF.